The 3 T cell receptor beta chains below were found in one sample sequenced in a study of Graves' ophthalmopathy and Graves' hyperthyroidism. Amplification of the TCR beta CDR3 regions used RNA transcripts (as template). An initial RT-PCR round employing HTBI primers preceded a second-round multiplex PCR. TCRdb fed the multiplex PCR reads into MiXCR, producing one record per CDR3 protein. Of roughly 300,000 distinct CDR3 sequences in the sample, 15% to 20% were seen once. The material sequenced was peripheral blood. The receptors come from an adult man with Graves' ophthalmopathy.

The table lists this clonotype with many counts. This chain links TRBV27 with TRBJ2-7; D could derive from TRBD1 or TRBD2 (5 bases each). This CDR3 region has 13 residues. Germline loops: CDR1 MNHEY, CDR2 SMNVEV (reference sequence). Trimming removed 6 bases at V and 0 bases at J, with 9 bases between. The CDR3 region is CASRGPSSYEQYF. The CDR3 DNA reads TGTGCCAGCAGGGGACCCAGCTCCTACGAGCAGTACTTC.

To note about this clonotype: Since a much larger clone is just one base distant, this may be a read error. V is TRBV2 and J is TRBJ2-5; 7 nucleotides agree with TRBD1. This CDR3 has 13 residues. Germline assignment: CDR1 SNHLY and CDR2 FYNNEI. Written as DNA, the CDR3 is TGTGCCAGCAAACAAGGACAGGAAGAGACCCGGTACTTC. Translation: CASKQGQEETRYF.

This clonotype was recorded a few times. J is TRBJ1-2 and V is TRBV20-1, with TRBD1 identical over 10 bases. The ends lost 3 bases at V and 8 bases at J; junction bases unmatched: 0. The CDR3 extends over 11 amino acids. Germline V gives CDR1 DFQATT, CDR2 SNEGSKA (reference sequence). The CDR3 reads CSARDRGGYTF. The CDR3 DNA reads TGCAGTGCTAGGGACAGGGGGGGCTACACCTTC.